This T cell receptor beta chain was profiled in a study of T cells in Graves' hyperthyroidism and ophthalmopathy. Amplified TCR beta CDR3 regions came from RNA transcripts. During a first-round RT-PCR of the TCR CDR3, the HTBI primer set was used. A single record per CDR3 protein comes from TCRdb applying MiXCR to the multiplex PCR reads. This sample has about 350,000 distinct CDR3 sequences, with about 17% found just once. This CDR3 is built from 16 residues. V lost 4 bases to trimming and J lost 3 bases, with 19 bases between them. This clonotype was picked up many times. Reasons for excluding patients were uncontrolled infection, other autoimmune disease, pregnancy or lactation.

What was sequenced was blood. The receptor's source is a young woman with Graves' hyperthyroidism that later progressed to Graves' ophthalmopathy. This sequence joins TRBV12-3 or TRBV12-4 and TRBJ2-7; tentatively, D is TRBD2 (5 bases). The CDR3 protein is CASSSSLWGDDYEQYF. In DNA, the CDR3 is TGTGCCAGCAGTTCCTCCCTTTGGGGAGACGACTACGAGCAGTACTTC.